This entry lists 15 T cell receptor beta chains sequenced from one sample in a study of CD8+ T cells in alopecia areata. The treatment was: oral pan-JAK inhibitor, 5-10 mg twice daily. Extracted from the samples, RNA was reverse transcribed into cDNA to serve as the sequencing template. Assay: immunoSEQ multiplex PCR; the TCRdb copy retains only in-frame clones and omits some. The sample includes approximately 170,000 clones, around three fifths of them seen just once. This specimen was CD4+ T cells sorted from blood, taken at week 24, from a patient treated with tofacitinib. The receptor set was obtained from a human donor with alopecia areata.

This clone was seen a few times. The J gene is TRBJ2-2, the V gene TRBV6-6; 7 bases line up with TRBD2. The trim removed 7 bases at V and 7 bases at J, leaving 6 bases unmatched. Germline lookup yields CDR1 MNHNY and CDR2 SVGAGI (reference sequence). There are 13 residues in the CDR3. This CDR3 reads CASNGLGFGELFF. The CDR3 DNA reads as TGTGCCAGCAACGGACTAGGGTTCGGGGAGCTGTTTTTT.

Remarks on this clone: The junction departs from germline at one end; a sequencing error may be responsible. The chain combines TRBV4-1 with TRBJ2-5; TRBD1 or TRBD2 may be the D gene (5 bases each). Germline loops: CDR1 MGHRA, CDR2 YSYEKL. The length of the CDR3 is 15 residues. In nucleotides, the CDR3 is TGCGCCAGCAGCGAAGAGGGACCGATGAGGGAGACCCAGTACTTC. Its protein product is CASSEEGPMRETQYF.

The V and J genes are TRBV29-1 and TRBJ2-3, with D perhaps TRBD2 (5 bases). CDR1 and CDR2 (germline): SQVTM, ANQGSEA. V was trimmed by 6 bases and J by 6 bases, leaving 16 bases between them. The CDR3 has 13 amino acids. Here the CDR3 reads CSVGTSFRDTQYF. The CDR3 nucleotides are TGCAGCGTGGGAACTAGTTTCCGCGATACGCAGTATTTT.

V is TRBV2 and J is TRBJ1-1, with unresolved D. Trimming shortened V by 4 bases and J by 4 bases, and 13 bases separated the two germline ends. The CDR3 extends over 14 amino acids. Germline V gene data show CDR1 as SNHLY and CDR2 as FYNNEI. For the CDR3, the DNA is TGTGCCAGCAGTGTCAAGGAGGGCATCACTGAAGCTTTCTTT. This encodes CASSVKEGITEAFF.

J is TRBJ2-2 and V is TRBV29-1; D is uncertain. CDR3 length: 14 amino acids. The ends were cut back, 5 bases at V and 2 bases at J, with 12 bases in the middle. CDR1 and CDR2 from the germline V gene are SQVTM and ANQGSEA. The CDR3 DNA follows: TGCAGCGTTCGGACGGTGGTTAACACCGGGGAGCTGTTTTTT. It translates to CSVRTVVNTGELFF.

This clone was seen once. The J gene is TRBJ2-5, the V gene TRBV9, with D unclear. The CDR3 has 14 amino acids. Germline V gives CDR1 SGDLS, CDR2 YYNGEE. V was clipped by 3 bases and J by 5 bases, with 14 bases between them. The DNA of the CDR3 is TGTGCCAGCAGCGAGGGAACGACTGGGGAGACCCAGTACTTC. Translating it yields CASSEGTTGETQYF.

V gene TRBV29-1 combines with J gene TRBJ1-1; maybe TRBD1 (5 bases). CDR1 and CDR2 (germline): SQVTM, ANQGSEA. The CDR3 loop spans 14 amino acids. The germline V and J ends were trimmed by 1 base and 8 bases, with 17 bases remaining between them. The CDR3 DNA reads TGCAGCGTTGAAGTGGGGCCTTACGATACCGAAGCTTTCTTT. Its translation is CSVEVGPYDTEAFF.

The chain is built from TRBV14 and TRBJ2-4; 11 bases are shared with TRBD2. Per germline, CDR1 SGHDN and CDR2 FVKESK. The ends lost 4 bases at V and 7 bases at J; junction bases unmatched: 6. This CDR3 has 15 residues. Written as DNA, the CDR3 is TGTGCCAGCAGCCCGGAACTAGCGGGGGTCAACATTCAGTACTTC. Protein sequence: CASSPELAGVNIQYF. Full variable domain (outside the CDR3, taken from reference TRBV14 and TRBJ2-4): EAGVTQFPSHSVIEKGQTVTLRCDPISGHDNLYWYRRVMGKEIKFLLHFVKESKQDESGMPNNRFLAERTGGTYSTLKVQPAELEDSGVYFCASSPELAGVNIQYFGAGTRLSVL.

This chain joins TRBV29-1 and TRBJ1-5; TRBD1 is a possible D gene (6 bases). In germline, CDR1 is SQVTM, CDR2 ANQGSEA. The CDR3 is made up of 14 amino acids. Trimming pared 6 bases from V and 2 bases from J, leaving 14 bases between. The CDR3 region has the DNA TGCAGCGTCTCACAGGGTTTGGGCAATCAGCCCCAGCATTTT. Translated: CSVSQGLGNQPQHF.

The chain recombines TRBV18 with TRBJ1-6, with D possibly matching TRBD1 (6 bases). Germline V gene data show CDR1 as KGHSH and CDR2 as LQKENI. The CDR3 spans 15 residues. Trimming stripped 2 bases from V and 5 bases from J, with 10 bases between. CDR3 DNA: TGTGCCAGCTCACCATTGACAGGAGATAATTCACCCCTCCACTTT. Residues: CASSPLTGDNSPLHF.

The genes are TRBV5-6 and TRBJ1-1; D not resolved. With 1 base removed from V and 0 bases from J, the gap between germline ends came to 7 bases. Germline V gives CDR1 SGHDT, CDR2 YYEEEE. The CDR3 is made up of 14 amino acids. CDR3 sequence (DNA): TGTGCCAGCAGCTTGCCCGCATTGAACACTGAAGCTTTCTTT. Its protein product is CASSLPALNTEAFF. The complete variable domain, with remaining parts taken from reference TRBV5-6 and TRBJ1-1, reads DAGVTQSPTHLIKTRGQQVTLRCSPKSGHDTVSWYQQALGQGPQFIFQYYEEEERQRGNFPDRFSGHQFPNYSSELNVNALLLGDSALYLCASSLPALNTEAFFGQGTRLTVV.

The chain joins TRBV20-1 to TRBJ2-5, with D maybe TRBD1 (5 bases). CDR1 and CDR2 from the germline V gene are DFQATT and SNEGSKA (reference sequence). The CDR3 extends over 11 amino acids. The V gene lost 3 bases and the J gene lost 6 bases, with 8 bases spanning the gap. The CDR3 DNA sequence: TGCAGTGCTAGGACAGCGCAGACCCAGTACTTC. Translation: CSARTAQTQYF.

This clone was picked up one time. The chain couples TRBV5-1 to TRBJ2-2; D possibly corresponds to TRBD2 (5 bases). V lost 3 bases and J lost 4, with 13 bases in between. CDR1 is SGHRS and CDR2 is YFSETQ in the germline V gene. This CDR3 is 15 amino acids long. The CDR3 protein is CASSWTPAGTGELFF. CDR3 nucleotide sequence: TGCGCCAGCAGCTGGACCCCCGCGGGCACCGGGGAGCTGTTTTTT.

The chain is built from TRBV5-6 and TRBJ1-6; D gene ambiguous. Germline CDR1 reads SGHDT; CDR2 reads YYEEEE. The CDR3 runs 15 residues. Trimming pared 5 bases from V and 3 bases from J, leaving 12 bases between. The DNA for the CDR3 is TGTGCCAGCAGGGCCGGGATGGACTATAATTCACCCCTCCACTTT. This encodes CASRAGMDYNSPLHF. Drawing the rest from reference TRBV5-6 and TRBJ1-6, the complete variable domain is DAGVTQSPTHLIKTRGQQVTLRCSPKSGHDTVSWYQQALGQGPQFIFQYYEEEERQRGNFPDRFSGHQFPNYSSELNVNALLLGDSALYLCASRAGMDYNSPLHFGNGTRLTVT.

This sequence joins TRBV5-1 and TRBJ2-3; unclear D gene. Deletions cut 0 bases from V and 4 bases from J, with 9 bases between. This CDR3 region has 14 residues. From germline, CDR1 is SGHRS and CDR2 YFSETQ. The CDR3 nucleotides are TGCGCCAGCAGCTTGGGTCGGGCCTCAGATACGCAGTATTTT. Protein: CASSLGRASDTQYF.